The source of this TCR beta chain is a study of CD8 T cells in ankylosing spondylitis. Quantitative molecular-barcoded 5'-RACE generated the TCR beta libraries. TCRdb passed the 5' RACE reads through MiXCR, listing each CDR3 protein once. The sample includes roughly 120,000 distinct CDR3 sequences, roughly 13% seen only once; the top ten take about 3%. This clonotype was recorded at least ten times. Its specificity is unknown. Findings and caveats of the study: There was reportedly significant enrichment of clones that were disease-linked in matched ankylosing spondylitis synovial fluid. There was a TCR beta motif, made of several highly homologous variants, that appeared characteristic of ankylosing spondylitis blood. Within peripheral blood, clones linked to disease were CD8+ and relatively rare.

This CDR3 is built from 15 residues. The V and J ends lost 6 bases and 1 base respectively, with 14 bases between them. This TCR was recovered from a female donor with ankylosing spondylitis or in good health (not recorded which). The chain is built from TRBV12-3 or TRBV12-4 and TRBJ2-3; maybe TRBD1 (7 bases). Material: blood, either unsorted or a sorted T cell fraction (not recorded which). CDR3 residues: CASSPDREGTDTQYF. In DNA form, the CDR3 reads TGTGCCAGCAGCCCAGACAGGGAGGGCACAGATACGCAGTATTTT.